One and the same sample provided the 31 T cell receptor beta chains below, sequenced in a study of shared clonotypes between healthy human individuals (dated by TCRdb to the early 2020s). The library relied on the immunoSEQ multiplex PCR assay. TCRdb mirrors the immuneACCESS table, restricted to in-frame sequences. Some clones are absent from its copies; in checked studies, under half trace to an unresolved V gene, and the reason for the others is unknown. This sample has some 1 million clones in its table, and roughly 80% of those were observed once. Of the sample, about 1.4% is held by the ten largest clones. The sequenced material came from memory CD4+ T cells sorted from blood. According to the study, the label for this sample's cell subset or site signals: CD45RA-negative fraction. These receptors all come from a young man in good health.

V gene TRBV11-2 combines with J gene TRBJ1-6; 10 nucleotides align to TRBD1. CDR3 length: 14 residues. J gave up 7 bases and V 6 bases, and 3 bases lay outside the gene matches. Germline loops: CDR1 SGHAT, CDR2 FQNNGV. DNA for the CDR3: TGTGCCAGCAGAGGACAGGGGGGGAATTCACCCCTCCACTTT. This codes for CASRGQGGNSPLHF.

The chain employs TRBV19 and TRBJ1-4, with D uncertain. The CDR3 totals 12 residues. Germline values: CDR1 LNHDA, CDR2 SQIVND (reference sequence). Trimming pared 5 bases from V and 4 bases from J, leaving 5 bases between. In DNA, the CDR3 is TGTGCCAGTAGTTTCCTTAATGAAAAACTGTTTTTT. It encodes CASSFLNEKLFF.

This rearrangement joins TRBV6-5 to TRBJ2-7; tentatively, D is TRBD1 or TRBD2 (5 bases each). The V gene lost 5 bases and the J gene lost 6 bases, with 14 bases spanning the gap. The CDR3 has 13 residues. CDR1 is MNHEY and CDR2 is SVGAGI in the germline V gene. CDR3: CASSRDLTSEQYF. The CDR3 bases are TGTGCCAGCAGTCGGGACCTTACCAGCGAGCAGTACTTC.

The rearrangement joins TRBV7-9 to TRBJ2-7; TRBD1 matches 10 bases. J lost 5 bases, V lost 1 base, and 8 bases had no gene match. The CDR3 length is 16 residues. Germline CDR1 is SEHNR and CDR2 is FQNEAQ (reference sequence). CDR3 protein: CASSLVRATGGHEQYF. In DNA form, the CDR3 reads TGTGCCAGCAGCTTAGTAAGGGCGACAGGGGGCCACGAGCAGTACTTC.

The chain combines TRBV13 with TRBJ2-3; 9 bases are shared with TRBD2. Germline V CDR1 and CDR2: PRHDT, FYEKMQ (reference sequence). The CDR3 consists of 16 residues. J was trimmed by 2 bases and V by 3 bases; bases with no gene match: 6. The CDR3 here is CASSLTSGRNTDTQYF. Written as DNA, the CDR3 is TGTGCCAGCAGCTTGACTAGCGGAAGGAACACAGATACGCAGTATTTT.

V usage is TRBV19 and J usage is TRBJ2-4; TRBD1 agrees at 9 bases. CDR3 size: 18 residues. Looked up from germline, CDR1 is LNHDA and CDR2 is SQIVND (reference sequence). V shed 3 bases, J shed 6 bases, and the junction held 15 bases outside the gene matches. This chain's CDR3 is CASSIPKGTGGAANIQYF. The DNA of the CDR3 is TGTGCCAGTAGTATCCCCAAGGGAACAGGGGGCGCCGCAAACATTCAGTACTTC.

This clone was seen just once. V is TRBV4-3 and J is TRBJ1-5, with 8 bases matching TRBD1. This CDR3 has 16 amino acids. Unmatched junction bases numbered 4, after V lost 0 bases and J lost 3 bases. Per germline, CDR1 LGHNA and CDR2 YSLEER. Here the CDR3 reads CASSQDYRGTNQPQHF. The CDR3 region has the DNA TGCGCCAGCAGCCAAGATTACAGGGGGACCAATCAGCCCCAGCATTTT.

V is TRBV9 and J is TRBJ2-1; unclear D gene. Trimming cost V 0 bases and J 0 bases, with 7 bases left between them. The CDR3 is 15 residues long. CDR1 is SGDLS and CDR2 is YYNGEE in the germline V gene. CDR3 sequence (DNA): TGTGCCAGCAGCGTAGATCACGGCTCCTACAATGAGCAGTTCTTC. Amino acid sequence: CASSVDHGSYNEQFF.

The rearrangement links TRBV9 to TRBJ1-2, with TRBD1 matching over 8 bases. The germline V gene has CDR1 SGDLS and CDR2 YYNGEE. The junction had 10 bases not matched to a gene; V was cut back by 3 bases and J by 0 bases. The CDR3 is made up of 17 amino acids. CDR3 sequence (DNA): TGTGCCAGCAGCGGCCTACGGACAGGGAAAACTAACTATGGCTACACCTTC. Protein sequence: CASSGLRTGKTNYGYTF. Complete variable domain (other parts from reference TRBV9 and TRBJ1-2): DSGVTQTPKHLITATGQRVTLRCSPRSGDLSVYWYQQSLDQGLQFLIQYYNGEERAKGNILERFSAQQFPDLHSELNLSSLELGDSALYFCASSGLRTGKTNYGYTFGSGTRLTVV.

J is TRBJ2-7 and V is TRBV11-3; D is unclear. The V gene lost 5 bases and the J gene lost 0 bases, with 11 bases spanning the gap. Germline-derived CDR1 and CDR2 are SGHNT and YENEEA. The CDR3 length is 14 residues. The CDR3 DNA reads as TGTGCCAGCAGCCTGTCCGGTTCCTCCTACGAGCAGTACTTC. The encoded protein is CASSLSGSSYEQYF.

This clone was observed once. The chain couples TRBV7-2 to TRBJ2-3; 7 bases agree with TRBD2. The V gene end was trimmed by 3 bases and the J gene end by 4 bases; junction bases not matched to a gene: 4. This CDR3 contains 14 residues. Looked up from germline, CDR1 is SGHTA and CDR2 is FQGNSA. The CDR3 sequence: CASSFGGFPDTQYF. DNA for the CDR3: TGTGCCAGCAGCTTCGGGGGGTTTCCAGATACGCAGTATTTT.

Comment on this clone: Other nucleotide sequences in the sample specify the same CDR3. This chain uses TRBV5-6 with TRBJ2-3; D is perhaps TRBD1 or TRBD2 (5 bases each). Germline V CDR1 and CDR2: SGHDT, YYEEEE. Deletions cut 2 bases from V and 2 bases from J, with 12 bases between. The CDR3 length is 15 residues. CDR3 residues: CASSLRGLSTDTQYF. The CDR3 DNA reads TGTGCCAGCAGCTTACGGGGCCTTTCCACAGATACGCAGTATTTT.

A note on this clone: The identical CDR3 is also encoded by other nucleotide sequences in the sample. The chain couples TRBV15 to TRBJ1-5; 7 nucleotides align to TRBD1. The CDR3 spans 13 residues. Germline V CDR1 and CDR2: LNHNV, YYDKDF (reference sequence). With 7 bases clipped from V and 4 bases from J, the junction kept 4 bases outside the gene matches. CDR3 DNA sequence: TGTGCCACCACGACAGGGAGTAATCAGCCCCAGCATTTT. Its translation: CATTTGSNQPQHF. The full variable domain, in which reference TRBV15 and TRBJ1-5 provide the parts outside the CDR3, is DAMVIQNPRYQVTQFGKPVTLSCSQTLNHNVMYWYQQKSSQAPKLLFHYYDKDFNNEADTPDNFQSRRPNTSFCFLDIRSPGLGDTAMYLCATTTGSNQPQHFGDGTRLSIL.

The chain uses TRBV11-2 and TRBJ2-3; weak D call: TRBD2 (5 bases). This CDR3 is 16 amino acids long. The germline gives CDR1 SGHAT, CDR2 FQNNGV. Trimming left V 0 bases short and J 1 base short, with 11 bases between. The CDR3 is CASSLDVWGGTDTQYF. The CDR3 nucleotides are TGTGCCAGCAGCTTAGATGTCTGGGGAGGCACAGATACGCAGTATTTT.

This chain joins TRBV2 and TRBJ2-2; perhaps TRBD1 as D (6 bases). This CDR3 is built from 15 residues. Germline V gives CDR1 SNHLY, CDR2 FYNNEI. Trimming removed 6 bases from V and 3 bases from J, with 14 bases in between. CDR3 nucleotide sequence: TGTGCCAGCAGAGTCGGCGGACAGCACACCGGGGAGCTGTTTTTT. This encodes CASRVGGQHTGELFF.

A note on this clone: In the same sample, other DNA sequences code for this CDR3. V and J are TRBV11-2 and TRBJ2-1; unclear D gene. Looked up from germline, CDR1 is SGHAT and CDR2 is FQNNGV. The V and J ends lost 3 bases and 4 bases respectively, with 4 bases between them. CDR3 length: 12 amino acids. The CDR3 spells CASSLGYNEQFF. Written as DNA, the CDR3 is TGTGCCAGCAGCTTGGGGTACAATGAGCAGTTCTTC.

The chain links TRBV18 to TRBJ2-2, with D uncertain. The CDR3 is 15 residues long. V was trimmed by 4 bases and J by 1 base, leaving 10 bases between them. Germline CDR1 reads KGHSH; CDR2 reads LQKENI. The DNA of the CDR3 is TGTGCCAGCTCACTAAGGCGAGGGAACACCGGGGAGCTGTTTTTT. Its translation: CASSLRRGNTGELFF. Variable domain in full (rest from reference TRBV18 and TRBJ2-2): NAGVMQNPRHLVRRRGQEARLRCSPMKGHSHVYWYRQLPEEGLKFMVYLQKENIIDESGMPKERFSAEFPKEGPSILRIQQVVRGDSAAYFCASSLRRGNTGELFFGEGSRLTVL.

V is TRBV25-1 and J is TRBJ2-2; TRBD1 matches at 9 bases. After removal of 4 bases from V and 4 bases from J, the junction contained 10 bases not matched to a gene. The CDR3 has 17 residues. CDR1 and CDR2 (germline): MGHDK, SYGVNS. The DNA of the CDR3 is TGTGCCAGCAGTGGATCCCCGGGACAGGGTCCCACCGGGGAGCTGTTTTTT. The encoded protein is CASSGSPGQGPTGELFF.

J is TRBJ2-1 and V is TRBV28; possibly TRBD2 for D (5 bases). Trimming took off 6 bases at V and 0 bases at J, with 12 bases between the two ends. Germline CDR1 and CDR2: MDHEN and SYDVKM. The CDR3 has 15 amino acids. CDR3 protein: CASSAIGISYNEQFF. CDR3 in DNA: TGTGCCAGCAGCGCTATCGGGATCTCCTACAATGAGCAGTTCTTC.

The V call is TRBV27, the J call TRBJ2-5; D is uncertain. Trimming took off 8 bases at V and 5 bases at J, with 12 bases between the two ends. The CDR3 contains 12 residues. Germline CDR1 is MNHEY and CDR2 is SMNVEV (reference sequence). The CDR3 DNA follows: TGTGCCAGCGGACGACTTGGGGAGACCCAGTACTTC. It translates to CASGRLGETQYF.

This chain uses TRBV6-1 with TRBJ2-3; the D is unclear. This CDR3 is 13 amino acids long. V lost 10 bases and J lost 2, with 13 bases in between. The germline CDR1 and CDR2 sequences are MNHNS and SASEGT. DNA for the CDR3: TGTGCCACCCAAGAGGAGATCACAGATACGCAGTATTTT. This sequence encodes CATQEEITDTQYF.

The rearrangement links TRBV30 to TRBJ2-5, with D uncertain. Trimming removed 2 bases from V and 2 bases from J, with 12 bases in between. Germline V gene sequence: CDR1 GTSNPN, CDR2 SVGIG (reference sequence). The CDR3 extends over 14 amino acids. The CDR3, as DNA: TGTGCCTGGAGTCCCGCCCCGACGCAAGAGACCCAGTACTTC. Protein: CAWSPAPTQETQYF.

About this clone itself: The same CDR3 arises from other DNA sequences in this sample as well. The rearrangement uses TRBV28 and TRBJ1-2; D call uncertain. The V gene lost 3 bases and the J gene lost 2 bases, with 7 bases spanning the gap. Germline lookup yields CDR1 MDHEN and CDR2 SYDVKM. The CDR3 has 13 amino acids. This chain's CDR3 is CASSFGRNYGYTF. The CDR3 DNA sequence: TGTGCCAGCAGTTTCGGTAGAAACTATGGCTACACCTTC.

The gene calls are TRBV6-6 and TRBJ2-3, with D unclear. This CDR3 spans 12 amino acids. Trimming removed 2 bases at V and 8 bases at J, with 8 bases between. Germline V CDR1 and CDR2: MNHNY, SVGAGI (reference sequence). CDR3 region: CASSYGVTTQYF. CDR3 nucleotide sequence: TGTGCCAGCAGTTACGGGGTTACTACGCAGTATTTT.

The chain employs TRBV2 and TRBJ1-4, with D possibly TRBD1 on 6 matching bases. V was pared by 0 bases and J by 4 bases, with 12 bases between. The CDR3 spans 16 residues. Per germline, CDR1 SNHLY and CDR2 FYNNEI. The CDR3 protein is CASSEALGGGNEKLFF. As DNA, the CDR3 is TGTGCCAGCAGTGAAGCGCTTGGAGGGGGTAATGAAAAACTGTTTTTT.

In its sample, this clone was seen a few times. This chain links TRBV10-3 with TRBJ1-3; 9 nucleotides agree with TRBD1. The junction had 3 bases not matched to a gene; V was cut back by 4 bases and J by 5 bases. Per the germline V gene, CDR1 is ENHRY and CDR2 is SYGVKD. This CDR3 has 14 residues. The CDR3 DNA sequence: TGTGCCATCAGTGCGGGGACAGGGAGAAACACCATATATTTT. Translation gives CAISAGTGRNTIYF.

J is TRBJ1-1 and V is TRBV7-2; D is unresolved. V was trimmed by 5 bases and J by 1 base, leaving 8 bases between them. The CDR3 is 13 amino acids. The germline V gene has CDR1 SGHTA and CDR2 FQGNSA. CDR3 nucleotide sequence: TGTGCCAGCAGCCCCCTGGGGAACACTGAAGCTTTCTTT. Translating it yields CASSPLGNTEAFF.

The chain joins TRBV19 to TRBJ2-2, with 9 positions matching TRBD1. Looked up from germline, CDR1 is LNHDA and CDR2 is SQIVND (reference sequence). V shed 6 bases, J shed 6 bases, and the junction held 8 bases outside the gene matches. This CDR3 spans 15 amino acids. CDR3 protein: CASRGDRDLSGELFF. The CDR3 nucleotides read TGTGCCAGTAGAGGGGACAGGGATTTGTCCGGGGAGCTGTTTTTT.

The chain uses TRBV5-1 and TRBJ2-5, with TRBD1 identical over 7 bases. Per the germline V gene, CDR1 is SGHRS and CDR2 is YFSETQ. V trimming: 5 bases; J trimming: 4 bases; junction bases outside the gene matches: 5. CDR3 length: 13 residues. The CDR3 sequence is CASRPDRAETQYF. CDR3 sequence (DNA): TGCGCCAGCAGGCCAGACAGGGCAGAGACCCAGTACTTC.

The V call is TRBV5-1, the J call TRBJ1-1; no clear D gene. Trimming shortened V by 4 bases and J by 1 base, and 14 bases separated the two germline ends. Germline CDR1 reads SGHRS; CDR2 reads YFSETQ. The CDR3 has 15 amino acids. DNA of the CDR3: TGCGCCAGCAGCCGGAGTCTGGAGCCGAACACTGAAGCTTTCTTT. Its protein product is CASSRSLEPNTEAFF.

The gene calls are TRBV25-1 and TRBJ1-1; D perhaps matches TRBD1 (6 bases). The germline V gene has CDR1 MGHDK and CDR2 SYGVNS. With 5 bases removed from V and 11 bases from J, the gap between germline ends came to 24 bases. CDR3 length: 15 amino acids. The CDR3 DNA follows: TGTGCCAGCAGTAGCCGCGAGAGGGGGATTTTGTATGCTTTCTTT. As protein: CASSSRERGILYAFF.